The 12 T cell receptor beta chains below were found in one sample sequenced in a study of blood T cells in healthy people across ages. Using a J-beta primer mix together with a sample-barcoded 5' primer, a second PCR was run for about 7 to 12 cycles. TCRdb re-derived calls from the 5' RACE reads in MiXCR, one entry per CDR3 protein. The sample shows 1.5 million to 2 million distinct CDR3 sequences, around half of them seen only once. The sequenced sample consisted of blood. The source of these receptors is a woman in her thirties or forties in good health.

The CDR3 reads CASSPTDTAEQFF. CDR3 coding DNA: TGTGCCAGCTCACCTACAGACACCGCTGAGCAGTTCTTC. V is TRBV18 and J is TRBJ2-1, with D hard to call. The CDR3 is 13 residues long. Germline V gene sequence: CDR1 KGHSH, CDR2 LQKENI. The ends were cut back, 3 bases at V and 9 bases at J, with 12 bases in the middle.

This clonotype was counted a few times. Here the CDR3 reads CSGQISTDTQYF. CDR3 in DNA: TGCAGCGGCCAGATTAGCACAGATACGCAGTATTTT. The chain uses TRBV29-1 and TRBJ2-3; D is ambiguous. The V gene lost 7 bases and the J gene lost 0 bases, with 8 bases spanning the gap. Germline V CDR1 and CDR2: SQVTM, ANQGSEA. This CDR3 spans 12 amino acids.

Comments on this clonotype: Sequence at one end of the junction differs from germline and may be a read error. The rearrangement joins TRBV6-2 or TRBV6-3 to TRBJ2-4; D gene uncertain. The end of the DNA is better explained by TRBJ2-7, so the J call may be wrong. CDR3 size: 13 residues. CDR1 and CDR2 (germline): MNHEY, SVGEGT. The CDR3 nucleotides read TGTGCCAGCAGTGACTCGTTGGCCTACGAGCAGTACTTC. Protein: CASSDSLAYEQYF.

This clonotype was seen more than once but under ten times. V usage is TRBV6-2 or TRBV6-3 and J usage is TRBJ2-3, with D possibly TRBD1 on 6 matching bases. This CDR3 comprises 14 residues. The V gene's germline CDR1 is MNHEY and CDR2 SVGEGT. The V end was cut by 5 bases, the J end by 9 bases, with 18 bases between. For the CDR3, the DNA is TGTGCCAGCAGTAAGGGGGACCGCCCGGAGACGCAGTATTTT. Translated, it gives CASSKGDRPETQYF.

The chain couples TRBV6-5 to TRBJ2-1, with 7 bases matching TRBD1. CDR3 length: 15 residues. V trimming: 0 bases; J trimming: 2 bases; junction bases outside the gene matches: 1. CDR1 is MNHEY, CDR2 SVGAGI, per germline. CDR3 region: CASSYSGQPYNEQFF. The CDR3, as DNA: TGTGCCAGCAGTTACTCGGGACAGCCCTACAATGAGCAGTTCTTC.

This clonotype was observed a handful of times. The chain recombines TRBV6-1 with TRBJ2-1; TRBD2 might be the D (7 bases). Trimming cost V 5 bases and J 8 bases, with 13 bases left between them. The germline gives CDR1 MNHNS, CDR2 SASEGT. This CDR3 spans 13 amino acids. CDR3 region: CASSTRGAYEQFF. CDR3 in DNA: TGTGCCAGCAGTACCCGGGGGGCCTATGAGCAGTTCTTC.

V and J are TRBV7-9 and TRBJ2-1, with 7 bases fitting TRBD1. The CDR3 is made up of 16 amino acids. J was trimmed by 0 bases and V by 1 base; bases with no gene match: 3. Germline V gene lookup returns CDR1 SEHNR and CDR2 FQNEAQ (reference sequence). The CDR3 spells CASSLGQGRSYNEQFF. CDR3 bases: TGTGCCAGCAGCTTAGGACAGGGTCGCTCCTACAATGAGCAGTTCTTC.

The rearrangement links TRBV7-2 to TRBJ2-5; 7 bases agree with TRBD2. There are 15 residues in the CDR3. Trimming took 2 bases from V and 5 from J; bases not matched to a gene: 8. Germline CDR1 and CDR2: SGHTA and FQGNSA. CDR3 nucleotides: TGTGCCAGCAGCTTATACGCTGGCGGGGGTGAGACCCAGTACTTC. Encoded protein: CASSLYAGGGETQYF.

The genes are TRBV12-3 or TRBV12-4 and TRBJ2-6; possible D gene TRBD2, 6 bases. This CDR3 contains 16 residues. Trimming removed 11 bases from V and 0 bases from J, with 17 bases in between. CDR3 sequence (DNA): TGTGCCTGCGCAGGGACTTTCTCCTCTGGGGCCAACGTCCTGACTTTC. Amino acids: CACAGTFSSGANVLTF.

The V call is TRBV29-1, the J call TRBJ1-2; D is ambiguous. CDR1 is SQVTM, CDR2 ANQGSEA, per germline. This CDR3 comprises 12 residues. V shed 8 bases and J shed 1 base, with 11 bases lying between them. This CDR3 reads CSSGTDNYGYTF. The CDR3, as DNA: TGCAGCAGCGGCACGGATAACTATGGCTACACCTTC.

This clonotype turned up a few times. This rearrangement joins TRBV7-2 to TRBJ2-1; weak D call: TRBD1 (5 bases). The CDR3 is 14 residues long. Germline CDR1 and CDR2: SGHTA and FQGNSA. Trimming shortened V by 5 bases and J by 5 bases, and 13 bases separated the two germline ends. The CDR3 DNA is TGTGCCAGCAGCCTCAACCGACAGAACAATGAGCAGTTCTTC. It specifies CASSLNRQNNEQFF.

V gene TRBV28 combines with J gene TRBJ2-7, with D possibly TRBD2 on 5 matching bases. The CDR3 runs to 15 residues. Germline V lookup: CDR1 MDHEN, CDR2 SYDVKM. Trimming shortened V by 6 bases and J by 6 bases, and 21 bases separated the two germline ends. CDR3 DNA: TGTGCCAGCAGCCCAGGTGGCCGAGGGTTTACCGAGCAGTACTTC. It is translated as CASSPGGRGFTEQYF.